This is a list of T cell receptor beta chains from one sample in a study of blood T cell repertoires in COVID-19. Assay used: immunoSEQ multiplex PCR; TCRdb lists only in-frame clones, some missing. The sample contains more than 300,000 clones, roughly 91% of which appear only once. Sequenced: PBMCs or T cells enriched from blood (not recorded which). The receptors stem from a woman in her late teens or twenties who had recovered from COVID-19. Both conserved end residues are part of each CDR3. D genes are given only for firm matches. Rows may omit the clone size; those that give it use once, few, many or a size class.

v_call: TRBV6-5; d_call: .; cdr3_length: 13; j_call: TRBJ1-6; clone_size: .; cdr3_nt: TGTGCCAGCAGGAGGGGGAGTAATTCACCCCTCCACTTT; cdr3_aa: CASRRGSNSPLHF
v_call: TRBV5-4; d_call: .; cdr3_length: 15; j_call: TRBJ1-4; clone_size: .; cdr3_nt: TGTGCCAGCAGCTTGGACGGGTCAACTAATGAAAAACTGTTTTTT; cdr3_aa: CASSLDGSTNEKLFF
v_call: TRBV7-9; d_call: TRBD1; cdr3_length: 15; j_call: TRBJ1-6; clone_size: .; cdr3_nt: TGTGCCAGCAGCTTTTGGACAGGGGATAATTCACCCCTCCACTTT; cdr3_aa: CASSFWTGDNSPLHF
v_call: TRBV19; d_call: .; cdr3_length: 14; j_call: TRBJ1-1; clone_size: .; cdr3_nt: TGTGCCAGTAGTATAGATTTCAGGCGCCATAGGGCTTTCTTT; cdr3_aa: CASSIDFRRHRAFF
v_call: TRBV6-5; d_call: .; cdr3_length: 14; j_call: TRBJ1-1; clone_size: .; cdr3_nt: TGTGCCAGCAGTATCCAGGGTATGTACACTGAAGCTTTCTTT; cdr3_aa: CASSIQGMYTEAFF
v_call: TRBV7-9; d_call: .; cdr3_length: 14; j_call: TRBJ2-1; clone_size: few; cdr3_nt: TGTGCCAGCAGCTCGGGACTTTTATACAATGAGCAGTTCTTC; cdr3_aa: CASSSGLLYNEQFF
v_call: TRBV28; d_call: .; cdr3_length: 15; j_call: TRBJ2-2; clone_size: .; cdr3_nt: TGTGCCAGCAGTTTATTACGGGAGCCCACCAGGGAGCTGTTTTTT; cdr3_aa: CASSLLREPTRELFF
v_call: TRBV5-4; d_call: TRBD1; cdr3_length: 17; j_call: TRBJ1-3; clone_size: .; cdr3_nt: TGTGCCAGCAGCTACACAGGGGGTGATGGCTCTGGAAACACCATATATTTT; cdr3_aa: CASSYTGGDGSGNTIYF
v_call: TRBV2; d_call: TRBD1; cdr3_length: 18; j_call: TRBJ2-5; clone_size: few; cdr3_nt: TGTGCCAGCAGTGTTTATGCGGGACAGGGCAGTGGACAAGAGACCCAGTACTTC; cdr3_aa: CASSVYAGQGSGQETQYF
v_call: TRBV7-2; d_call: TRBD1; cdr3_length: 14; j_call: TRBJ2-7; clone_size: .; cdr3_nt: TGTGCCAGCAGCCGGGGACAGGGATCTTCGAAGCAGTACTTC; cdr3_aa: CASSRGQGSSKQYF
v_call: TRBV27; d_call: TRBD1; cdr3_length: 14; j_call: TRBJ2-1; clone_size: .; cdr3_nt: TGTGCCAGCAGGGACAGGAGCTCCTACAATGAGCAGTTCTTC; cdr3_aa: CASRDRSSYNEQFF
v_call: TRBV5-1; d_call: .; cdr3_length: 15; j_call: TRBJ2-3; clone_size: .; cdr3_nt: TGCGCCAGCAGCTTGCAGGCACCAAGCACAGATACGCAGTATTTT; cdr3_aa: CASSLQAPSTDTQYF
v_call: TRBV6-5; d_call: .; cdr3_length: 15; j_call: TRBJ1-6; clone_size: .; cdr3_nt: TGTGCCAGCAGCGCGGGGACGGCTCGAAATTCACCCCTCCACTTT; cdr3_aa: CASSAGTARNSPLHF
v_call: TRBV10-3; d_call: TRBD1; cdr3_length: 16; j_call: TRBJ1-1; clone_size: .; cdr3_nt: TGTGCCATCAGTTATAACAGGGGCGCAGCGAACACTGAAGCTTTCTTT; cdr3_aa: CAISYNRGAANTEAFF
v_call: TRBV11-3; d_call: .; cdr3_length: 13; j_call: TRBJ1-1; clone_size: .; cdr3_nt: TGTGCCAGCAGCTTAGCCGGTGACACTGAAGCTTTCTTT; cdr3_aa: CASSLAGDTEAFF
v_call: TRBV27; d_call: .; cdr3_length: 12; j_call: TRBJ1-2; clone_size: .; cdr3_nt: TGTGCCAGCTCAGGGCCGGGCTATGGCTACACCTTC; cdr3_aa: CASSGPGYGYTF
v_call: TRBV19; d_call: .; cdr3_length: 12; j_call: TRBJ1-1; clone_size: .; cdr3_nt: TGTGCCAGTAGTTTCCCAGGGGCTGAAGCTTTCTTT; cdr3_aa: CASSFPGAEAFF
v_call: TRBV28; d_call: .; cdr3_length: 13; j_call: TRBJ2-7; clone_size: .; cdr3_nt: TGTGCCAGCAGGGCGACACAGACCTACGAGCAGTACTTC; cdr3_aa: CASRATQTYEQYF
v_call: TRBV4-1; d_call: .; cdr3_length: 13; j_call: TRBJ1-1; clone_size: .; cdr3_nt: TGCGCCAGCAGCCAGGGACAGAACACTGAAGCTTTCTTT; cdr3_aa: CASSQGQNTEAFF
v_call: TRBV7-9; d_call: .; cdr3_length: 11; j_call: TRBJ2-3; clone_size: .; cdr3_nt: TGTGCCAGCAGCTTATCTGATACGCAGTATTTT; cdr3_aa: CASSLSDTQYF
v_call: TRBV9; d_call: TRBD1; cdr3_length: 13; j_call: TRBJ2-7; clone_size: .; cdr3_nt: TGTGCCAGCAGCCTCCAGGGGGAATACGAGCAGTACTTC; cdr3_aa: CASSLQGEYEQYF
v_call: TRBV7-3; d_call: .; cdr3_length: 15; j_call: TRBJ2-3; clone_size: .; cdr3_nt: TGTGCCAGCAGCTCCTCGGGGTCTAGCACAGATACGCAGTATTTT; cdr3_aa: CASSSSGSSTDTQYF
v_call: TRBV23-1; d_call: .; cdr3_length: 12; j_call: TRBJ1-1; clone_size: once; cdr3_nt: TGCGCCAGCAGTCAATCGACTACTGAAGCTTTCTTT; cdr3_aa: CASSQSTTEAFF
v_call: TRBV15; d_call: .; cdr3_length: 15; j_call: TRBJ1-1; clone_size: once; cdr3_nt: TGTGCCACCAGCACTAATCTACGGGGATCCACTGAAGCTTTCTTT; cdr3_aa: CATSTNLRGSTEAFF
v_call: TRBV12-3/TRBV12-4; d_call: .; cdr3_length: 13; j_call: TRBJ1-1; clone_size: few; cdr3_nt: TGTGCCAGCCAGGGGTCCCTCTCGGGTGAAGCTTTCTTT; cdr3_aa: CASQGSLSGEAFF
v_call: TRBV2; d_call: .; cdr3_length: 15; j_call: TRBJ1-1; clone_size: .; cdr3_nt: TGTGCCAGCAGCACGTCCACAGGAGGGATCACTGAAGCTTTCTTT; cdr3_aa: CASSTSTGGITEAFF
v_call: TRBV7-6; d_call: TRBD2; cdr3_length: 16; j_call: TRBJ2-1; clone_size: .; cdr3_nt: TGTGCCAGCAGCTTAGAAGCGGGGGGCTCCTACAATGAGCAGTTCTTC; cdr3_aa: CASSLEAGGSYNEQFF
v_call: TRBV29-1; d_call: .; cdr3_length: 12; j_call: TRBJ1-5; clone_size: .; cdr3_nt: TGCAGCGTGTTGTATAGCAATCAGCCCCAGCATTTT; cdr3_aa: CSVLYSNQPQHF
v_call: TRBV4-1; d_call: .; cdr3_length: 19; j_call: TRBJ1-6; clone_size: .; cdr3_nt: TGCGCCAGCAGAGAGCTGACAGGACCTCTGAGCTCCTATAATTCACCCCTCCACTTT; cdr3_aa: CASRELTGPLSSYNSPLHF
v_call: TRBV12-3/TRBV12-4; d_call: .; cdr3_length: 13; j_call: TRBJ2-3; clone_size: .; cdr3_nt: TGTGCCAGCAGTTTGCTATTCACAGATACGCAGTATTTT; cdr3_aa: CASSLLFTDTQYF
v_call: TRBV29-1; d_call: .; cdr3_length: 13; j_call: TRBJ2-7; clone_size: once; cdr3_nt: TGCAGCGGGGTTGGGGGGATCTCCTACGAGCAGTACTTC; cdr3_aa: CSGVGGISYEQYF
v_call: TRBV7-9; d_call: TRBD1; cdr3_length: 14; j_call: TRBJ1-2; clone_size: .; cdr3_nt: TGTGCCAGCAGCGACAGGGGGGGTAACTATGGCTACACCTTC; cdr3_aa: CASSDRGGNYGYTF
v_call: TRBV7-2; d_call: TRBD1; cdr3_length: 13; j_call: TRBJ2-7; clone_size: .; cdr3_nt: TGTGCCAGCAGGGGGACAGGGCGAAGGGAGCAGTACTTC; cdr3_aa: CASRGTGRREQYF
v_call: TRBV3-1/TRBV3-2; d_call: .; cdr3_length: 16; j_call: TRBJ2-6; clone_size: .; cdr3_nt: TGTGCCAGCAGCCAAGAGTCTCTCTCTGGGGCCAACGTCCTGACTTTC; cdr3_aa: CASSQESLSGANVLTF
v_call: TRBV7-3; d_call: TRBD1; cdr3_length: 14; j_call: TRBJ1-1; clone_size: .; cdr3_nt: TGTGCCAGCAGCGCCGCAGGGGGGAACACTGAAGCTTTCTTT; cdr3_aa: CASSAAGGNTEAFF
v_call: TRBV30; d_call: .; cdr3_length: 12; j_call: TRBJ2-1; clone_size: .; cdr3_nt: TGTGCCTCTGGGACATTATACAATGAGCAGTTCTTC; cdr3_aa: CASGTLYNEQFF
v_call: TRBV11-2; d_call: .; cdr3_length: 14; j_call: TRBJ1-6; clone_size: .; cdr3_nt: TGTGCCAGCAGCTTTGATGCCACTAAGTCACCCCTCCACTTT; cdr3_aa: CASSFDATKSPLHF
v_call: TRBV5-5; d_call: TRBD1; cdr3_length: 14; j_call: TRBJ1-2; clone_size: .; cdr3_nt: TGTGCCAGCAGCTCCGGGACAGGGACATATGGCTACACCTTC; cdr3_aa: CASSSGTGTYGYTF
v_call: TRBV6-5; d_call: TRBD1; cdr3_length: 15; j_call: TRBJ2-7; clone_size: .; cdr3_nt: TGTGCCAGCAGTTCCACGTGGACAGGGGGCTACGAGCAGTACTTC; cdr3_aa: CASSSTWTGGYEQYF
v_call: TRBV5-6; d_call: TRBD1; cdr3_length: 14; j_call: TRBJ1-2; clone_size: .; cdr3_nt: TGTGCCAGCAGGGAAACAGGGGGGGACTATGGCTACACCTTC; cdr3_aa: CASRETGGDYGYTF
v_call: TRBV25-1; d_call: .; cdr3_length: 17; j_call: TRBJ2-1; clone_size: .; cdr3_nt: TGTGCCAGCAGGGAAGAGGCCCAGGGGACGGCCTACAATGAGCAGTTCTTC; cdr3_aa: CASREEAQGTAYNEQFF
v_call: TRBV2; d_call: .; cdr3_length: 18; j_call: TRBJ1-5; clone_size: .; cdr3_nt: TGTGCCAGCATCCCAGGGCACCCATTCGAGATTAGCAATCAGCCCCAGCATTTT; cdr3_aa: CASIPGHPFEISNQPQHF
v_call: TRBV19; d_call: TRBD1; cdr3_length: 17; j_call: TRBJ1-2; clone_size: .; cdr3_nt: TGTGCCAGTACCTATTGGCCTCCCTCGACAGGGAAGTATGGCTACACCTTC; cdr3_aa: CASTYWPPSTGKYGYTF
v_call: TRBV7-8; d_call: TRBD1; cdr3_length: 17; j_call: TRBJ1-6; clone_size: .; cdr3_nt: TGTGCCAGCAGCTTAGGGGGAAGACAGGGTTATAATTCACCCCTCCACTTT; cdr3_aa: CASSLGGRQGYNSPLHF
v_call: TRBV15; d_call: .; cdr3_length: 15; j_call: TRBJ1-2; clone_size: .; cdr3_nt: TGTGCCACCAGCAGAGTACGGCAGGGTCCCTATGGCTACACCTTC; cdr3_aa: CATSRVRQGPYGYTF
v_call: TRBV5-4; d_call: .; cdr3_length: 14; j_call: TRBJ2-6; clone_size: once; cdr3_nt: TGTGCCAGCAGCTTGGGATTCGAGGGCAACGTCCTGACTTTC; cdr3_aa: CASSLGFEGNVLTF
v_call: TRBV7-6; d_call: .; cdr3_length: 19; j_call: TRBJ1-3; clone_size: .; cdr3_nt: TGTGCCAGCAGCTTAGGCGGGGGGGGGCTCTTTGCCTCTGGAAACACCATATATTTT; cdr3_aa: CASSLGGGGLFASGNTIYF
v_call: TRBV30; d_call: TRBD2; cdr3_length: 14; j_call: TRBJ2-5; clone_size: few; cdr3_nt: TGTGCCTGGAGTTCTACTAGCGGGGGTCGGAGCCAGTACTTC; cdr3_aa: CAWSSTSGGRSQYF
v_call: TRBV30; d_call: TRBD1; cdr3_length: 12; j_call: TRBJ1-1; clone_size: .; cdr3_nt: TGTGCCTGGGGACAGGGTAGGACTGAAGCTTTCTTT; cdr3_aa: CAWGQGRTEAFF
v_call: TRBV7-9; d_call: .; cdr3_length: 14; j_call: TRBJ1-4; clone_size: .; cdr3_nt: TGTGCCAGCAGCTTAGGGGCCACAGGGGAAAAACTGTTTTTT; cdr3_aa: CASSLGATGEKLFF